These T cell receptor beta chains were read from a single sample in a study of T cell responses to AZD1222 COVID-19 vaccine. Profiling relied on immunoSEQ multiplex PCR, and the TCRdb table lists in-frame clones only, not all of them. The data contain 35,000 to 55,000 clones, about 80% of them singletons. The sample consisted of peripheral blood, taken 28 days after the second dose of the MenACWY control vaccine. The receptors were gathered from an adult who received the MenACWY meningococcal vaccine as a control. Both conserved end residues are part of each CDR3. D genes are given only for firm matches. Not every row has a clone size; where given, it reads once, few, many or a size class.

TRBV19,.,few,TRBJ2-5,TGTGCCAGTGGCTATGGGGGAGAGACCCAGTACTTC,CASGYGGETQYF
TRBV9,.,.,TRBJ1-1,TGTGCCAGCAGCCCACTCAGGGGCGGGGGAGCTGAAGCTTTCTTT,CASSPLRGGGAEAFF
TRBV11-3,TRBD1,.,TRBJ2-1,TGTGCCAGCAGCTTAGGACGGGGTGGGGACAGGGATGACAATGAGCAGTTCTTC,CASSLGRGGDRDDNEQFF
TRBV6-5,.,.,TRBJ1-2,TGTGCCAGCAGATCCCAGGGGAGCCTCTATGGCTACACCTTC,CASRSQGSLYGYTF
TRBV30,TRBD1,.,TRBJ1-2,TGTGCCTGGAGTGTACGGGGACAGGGGGCCTTCTATGGCTACACCTTC,CAWSVRGQGAFYGYTF
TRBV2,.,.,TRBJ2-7,TGTGCCAGCAGTAAAGAACAGTCCTACGAGCAGTACTTC,CASSKEQSYEQYF
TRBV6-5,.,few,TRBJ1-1,TGTGCCAGCAGTCCCGTTTCAAGGCCCACTGAAGCTTTCTTT,CASSPVSRPTEAFF
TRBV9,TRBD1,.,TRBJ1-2,TGTGCCAGCAGCGTAGCACCAGACGGACAGGGGGATGGCTACACCTTC,CASSVAPDGQGDGYTF
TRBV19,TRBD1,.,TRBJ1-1,TGTGCCAGTAAAAGAGGGGGCCACACTGAAGCTTTCTTT,CASKRGGHTEAFF
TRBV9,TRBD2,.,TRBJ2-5,TGTGCCAGCAGCGCCCTACTAGCGGGAGTGGAAGAGACCCAGTACTTC,CASSALLAGVEETQYF
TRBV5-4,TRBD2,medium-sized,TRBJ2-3,TGTGCCAGCAGCCTAGCGGGACGGTCCACAGATACGCAGTATTTT,CASSLAGRSTDTQYF
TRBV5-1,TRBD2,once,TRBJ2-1,TGCGCCAGCAGCGCGGGTGGAGCGGGAGGTCAGAAGAATGAGCAGTTCTTC,CASSAGGAGGQKNEQFF
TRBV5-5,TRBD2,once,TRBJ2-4,TGTGCCAGCAGCTTATCCAGCGGGAGCCCCCGGAACATTCAGTACTTC,CASSLSSGSPRNIQYF
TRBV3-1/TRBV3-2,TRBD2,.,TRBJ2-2,TGTCCCCCCAGCGCCGGGGCGGGGGGGGGCGGGGAGCTGTTTTTT,CPPSAGAGGGGELFF
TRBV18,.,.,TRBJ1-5,TGTGCCAGCTCCCTTGACAGGTTCAATCAGCCCCAGCATTTT,CASSLDRFNQPQHF
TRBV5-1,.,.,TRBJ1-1,TGCGCCAGCAGCTTGTTCCGGGACAAGAACACTGAAGCTTTCTTT,CASSLFRDKNTEAFF
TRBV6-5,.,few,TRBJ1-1,TGTGCCAGCAGTTACTCGGCAGGGGTAAACACTGAAGCTTTCTTT,CASSYSAGVNTEAFF
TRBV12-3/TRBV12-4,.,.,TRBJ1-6,TGTGCCAGCAGTTTAGGTGGCGACTCACCCCTCCACTTT,CASSLGGDSPLHF
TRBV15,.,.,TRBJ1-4,TGTGCCACCAGCATTGGGTATGAAAAACTGTTTTTT,CATSIGYEKLFF
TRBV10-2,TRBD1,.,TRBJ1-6,TGCGCCAGCAGTGACCTTGGGACAGCAAATAATTCACCCCTCCACTTT,CASSDLGTANNSPLHF
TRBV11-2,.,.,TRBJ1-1,TGTGCCAGCAGCCTCATCAGGGGCACTGAAGCTTTCTTT,CASSLIRGTEAFF
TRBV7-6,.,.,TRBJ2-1,TGTGCCAGCAGCTTAGTGTCGGGCTCCTACAATGAGCAGTTCTTC,CASSLVSGSYNEQFF
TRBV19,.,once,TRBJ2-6,TGTGCCAGTCACAAAACGGGGGCTGGGGCCAACGTCCTGACTTTC,CASHKTGAGANVLTF
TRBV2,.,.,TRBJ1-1,TGTGCCAGCACGGGGGTCAGGGGTTCGAATACTGAAGCTTTCTTT,CASTGVRGSNTEAFF
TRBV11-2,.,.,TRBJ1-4,TGTGCCAGCAGCTTATACTTCGCTGGCGAAAAACTGTTTTTT,CASSLYFAGEKLFF
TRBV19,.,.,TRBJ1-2,TGTGCCAGTAGGGAACAGGGATGGGGATATGGCTACACCTTC,CASREQGWGYGYTF
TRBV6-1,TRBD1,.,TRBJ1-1,TGTGCCAGCAGTGAAGAGGACAGGGCTTTTACTGAAGCTTTCTTT,CASSEEDRAFTEAFF
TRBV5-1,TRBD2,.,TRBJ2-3,TGCGCCAGCAGGGGGAGACTAGCGGGGGGCACAGATACGCAGTATTTT,CASRGRLAGGTDTQYF
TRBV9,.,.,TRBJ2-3,TGTGCCAGCAGCGTAGGTGGGCGGGCTTCAGATACGCAGTATTTT,CASSVGGRASDTQYF
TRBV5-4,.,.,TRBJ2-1,TGTGCCAGCAGCTTGGGACAGCTACTTAACAATGAGCAGTTCTTC,CASSLGQLLNNEQFF
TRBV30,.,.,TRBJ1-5,TGTGCCTGGAGTCTATCGAGCAATCAGCCCCAGCATTTT,CAWSLSSNQPQHF
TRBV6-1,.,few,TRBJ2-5,TGTGCCAGCAGTGAAGAGTGGGGGGTTGGGACCCAGTACTTC,CASSEEWGVGTQYF
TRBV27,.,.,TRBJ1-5,TGTGCCAGCAGTTTATCGAGAGGCTCCGAAAATCAGCCCCAGCATTTT,CASSLSRGSENQPQHF
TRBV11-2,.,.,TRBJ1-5,TGTGCCAGCAGCTTAGGGGAGTATAGCAATCAGCCCCAGCATTTT,CASSLGEYSNQPQHF
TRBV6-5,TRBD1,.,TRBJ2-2,TGTGCCAGCAGTTTATCGACAGGGAAGCTCACCGGGGAGCTGTTTTTT,CASSLSTGKLTGELFF
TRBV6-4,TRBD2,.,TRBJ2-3,TGTGCCAGCAGTGATCTAGCGGGGGCCCCAGATACGCAGTATTTT,CASSDLAGAPDTQYF
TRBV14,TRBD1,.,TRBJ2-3,TGTGCCAGCAGCCCAGTCGGACAGGGGATAATAGATACGCAGTATTTT,CASSPVGQGIIDTQYF
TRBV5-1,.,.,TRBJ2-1,TGCGCCAGCAACCTTGGGGCGAACAATGAGCAGTTCTTC,CASNLGANNEQFF
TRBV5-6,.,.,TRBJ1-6,TGTGCCAGCAGCTTGGGAGGACGGAGCTCCGGTAATTCACCCCTCCACTTT,CASSLGGRSSGNSPLHF
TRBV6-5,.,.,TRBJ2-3,TGTGCCAGCGGCAGGTTGGGCCAGGGGGATACGCAGTATTTT,CASGRLGQGDTQYF
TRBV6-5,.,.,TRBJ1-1,TGTGCCAGCAGTTACTCGATGACCATGAACACTGAAGCTTTCTTT,CASSYSMTMNTEAFF
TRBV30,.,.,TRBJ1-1,TGTGCCTGGAGTGTACGGGGCCTAGGGAACACTGAAGCTTTCTTT,CAWSVRGLGNTEAFF
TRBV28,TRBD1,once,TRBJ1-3,TGTGCCAGCAGTCCTTGGGACAGAACGAACTCTGGAAACACCATATATTTT,CASSPWDRTNSGNTIYF
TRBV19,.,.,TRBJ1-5,TGTGCCAGTAGGAAAGGGTCCTATAGCAATCAGCCCCAGCATTTT,CASRKGSYSNQPQHF
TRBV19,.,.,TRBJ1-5,TGTGCCAGTAGTTACCACAGGGCACCTAGCAATCAGCCCCAGCATTTT,CASSYHRAPSNQPQHF
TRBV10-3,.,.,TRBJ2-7,TGTGCCATCAGTGAGGGTACTGCAAGCTCCTACGAGCAGTACTTC,CAISEGTASSYEQYF
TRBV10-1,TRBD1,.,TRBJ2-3,TGCGCCAGCAGTATGGGACAGGGCCGCGCAGATACGCAGTATTTT,CASSMGQGRADTQYF